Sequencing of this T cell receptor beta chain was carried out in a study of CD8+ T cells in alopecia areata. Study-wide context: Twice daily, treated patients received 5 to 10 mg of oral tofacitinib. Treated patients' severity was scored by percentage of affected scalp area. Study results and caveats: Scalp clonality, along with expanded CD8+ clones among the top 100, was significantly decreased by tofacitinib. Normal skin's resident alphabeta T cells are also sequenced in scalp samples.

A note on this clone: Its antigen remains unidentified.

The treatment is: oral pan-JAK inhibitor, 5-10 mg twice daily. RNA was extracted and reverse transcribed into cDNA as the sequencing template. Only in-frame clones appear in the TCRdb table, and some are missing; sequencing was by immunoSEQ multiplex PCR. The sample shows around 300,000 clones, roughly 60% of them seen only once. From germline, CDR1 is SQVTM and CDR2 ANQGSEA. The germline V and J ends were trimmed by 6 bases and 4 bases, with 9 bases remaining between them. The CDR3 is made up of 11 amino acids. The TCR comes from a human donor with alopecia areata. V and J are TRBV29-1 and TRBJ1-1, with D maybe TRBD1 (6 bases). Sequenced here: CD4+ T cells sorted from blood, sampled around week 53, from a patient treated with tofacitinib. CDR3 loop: CSVWGATEAFF. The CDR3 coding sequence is TGCAGCGTGTGGGGGGCCACTGAAGCTTTCTTT.